A single sample is the source of the 2 T cell receptor beta chains below, sequenced in a study of shared clonotypes between healthy human individuals. Only in-frame clones appear in the TCRdb table, and some are missing; sequencing was by immunoSEQ multiplex PCR. The data contain about 2 million clones, 95% of them seen just once; the ten biggest clones take up about 0.13%. Sequencing was performed on naive CD4+ T cells sorted from blood. Subset noted: CD45RA+ positively selected. All receptors derive from a man in his late teens or twenties in good health.

The chain carries TRBV20-1 and TRBJ1-2; weak D call: TRBD1 (5 bases). V was trimmed by 3 bases and J by 6 bases, leaving 8 bases between them. The CDR3 runs to 11 residues. Germline V gene data show CDR1 as DFQATT and CDR2 as SNEGSKA (reference sequence). This CDR3 is CSARTRDGYTF. The CDR3 DNA reads TGCAGTGCTAGGACCAGGGATGGCTACACCTTC.

The chain is built from TRBV6-5 and TRBJ2-5, with D possibly being TRBD1 (6 bases). Germline CDR1 is MNHEY and CDR2 is SVGAGI. The V end was cut by 6 bases, the J end by 1 base, with 12 bases between. The CDR3 totals 14 residues. The CDR3 reads CASSPTGVQETQYF. The CDR3 DNA reads TGTGCCAGCAGCCCGACAGGAGTCCAAGAGACCCAGTACTTC.